The clone carrying this T cell receptor beta chain was seen repeatedly, ten times or more. This sample is drawn from a study of human T cells and chemical hapten exposure. Looking at the study overall: From small differences in pooled library volume came most of the variation in per-sample TCR yields.

Total RNA was isolated from whole blood that had not been fractionated. Single cDNA molecules in the library carried unique molecular identifiers attached during preparation. Each CDR3 protein is one row after TCRdb ran MiXCR on the reads. Among 100,000 to 150,000 distinct CDR3 sequences listed, about 8.9% were seen once. Germline CDR1 and CDR2: MNHEY and SMNVEV (reference sequence). V was pared by 3 bases and J by 5 bases, with 3 bases of the junction left unmatched. The CDR3 is 14 amino acids. V usage is TRBV27 and J usage is TRBJ1-5, with TRBD1 matching 8 bases. The clonotype comes from a human donor in good health. Some clones in this sample may be carry-over from other donors' samples. Sequenced: whole blood. CDR3 in DNA: TGTGCCAGCAGTTTTCAGGGGGCCGATCAGCCCCAGCATTTT. This encodes CASSFQGADQPQHF.